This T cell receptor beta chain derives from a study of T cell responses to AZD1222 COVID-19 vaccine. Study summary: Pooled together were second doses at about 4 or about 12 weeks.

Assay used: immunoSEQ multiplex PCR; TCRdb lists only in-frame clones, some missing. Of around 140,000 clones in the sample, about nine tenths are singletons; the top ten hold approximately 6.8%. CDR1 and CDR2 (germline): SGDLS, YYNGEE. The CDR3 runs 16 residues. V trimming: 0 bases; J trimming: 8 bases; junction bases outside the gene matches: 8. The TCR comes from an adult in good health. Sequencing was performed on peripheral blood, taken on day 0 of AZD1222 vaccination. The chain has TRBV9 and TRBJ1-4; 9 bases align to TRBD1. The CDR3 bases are TGTGCCAGCAGCGTAGCTCCCGGGACAGGGCTAGAAAAACTGTTTTTT. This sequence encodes CASSVAPGTGLEKLFF.